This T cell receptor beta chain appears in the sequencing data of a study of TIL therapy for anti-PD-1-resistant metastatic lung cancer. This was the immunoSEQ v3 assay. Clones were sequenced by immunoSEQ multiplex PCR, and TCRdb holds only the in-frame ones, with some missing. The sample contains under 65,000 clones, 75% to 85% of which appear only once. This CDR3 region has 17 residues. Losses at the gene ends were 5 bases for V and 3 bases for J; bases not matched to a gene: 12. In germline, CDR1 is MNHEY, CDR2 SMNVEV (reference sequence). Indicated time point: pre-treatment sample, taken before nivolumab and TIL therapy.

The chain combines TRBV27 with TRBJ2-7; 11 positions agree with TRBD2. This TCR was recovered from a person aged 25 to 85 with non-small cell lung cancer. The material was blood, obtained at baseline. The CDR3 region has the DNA TGTGCCAGCAGTCCTGGAGGTAGCGGGAGGGCCCGCTACGAGCAGTACTTC. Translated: CASSPGGSGRARYEQYF.